Listed below are T cell receptor beta chains from one sample, sequenced in a study of neoadjuvant anti-PD-1 for oral cavity cancer. TCRdb keeps only in-frame clones here, not all; method: immunoSEQ multiplex PCR. This table has under 15,000 clones, 55% to 75% appearing once. Specimen: PBMCs, collected before nivolumab (anti-PD-1) treatment. These receptors were collected from a person between 40 and 85 years old with oral cavity squamous cell carcinoma. Both conserved end residues are part of each CDR3. A D gene is named only where the DNA matches it firmly. Clone size is not always given. Where it is, it says once, few, many or a class for expanded clones.

TRBD2	NA	TRBV5-1	TRBJ2-3	TGCGCCAGCAGGCGCGGCGCGGGGGGAAATAATCGTGGCCTCACAGATACGCAGTATTTT	CASRRGAGGNNRGLTDTQYF
NA	NA	TRBV5-8	TRBJ1-2	TGTGCCAGCAGCTTTCGCTCTAACTATGGCTACACCTTC	CASSFRSNYGYTF
NA	NA	TRBV5-4	TRBJ1-2	TGTGCCAGCTGGGGTTCAGGCTATGGCTACACCTTC	CASWGSGYGYTF
TRBD1	NA	TRBV6-1	TRBJ2-5	TGTGCCAGCAGTGTCGGGGACAGGGGGCAAGAGACCCAGTACTTC	CASSVGDRGQETQYF
NA	once	TRBV13	TRBJ1-1	TGTGCCAGCAGCGCAGAGGGCAGGGTCGGGGTGAACACTGAAGCTTTCTTT	CASSAEGRVGVNTEAFF
TRBD1	NA	TRBV9	TRBJ2-7	TGTGCCAGCAGCGTATCGCTCCGGGACAGTAGGCACGAGCAGTACTTC	CASSVSLRDSRHEQYF
TRBD2	NA	TRBV4-2	TRBJ2-5	TGTGCCAGCAGCAGATCTAGCGGGAGTCGGGAGACCCAGTACTTC	CASSRSSGSRETQYF
TRBD2	NA	TRBV27	TRBJ2-2	TGTGCCAGCAGTTTAAAGGAGACTAGCGAGAACACCGGGGAGCTGTTTTTT	CASSLKETSENTGELFF
TRBD1	few	TRBV2	TRBJ2-7	TGTGCCAGCAGTGTCGCCGGCAGGGGACAGGACGAGCAGTACTTC	CASSVAGRGQDEQYF
NA	few	TRBV18	TRBJ2-7	TGTGCCAGCTCACCCCCCATGGGCGAGCAGTACTTC	CASSPPMGEQYF
NA	NA	TRBV6-4	TRBJ1-1	TGTGCCAGCAGGGCGGAGGGGGGGCTCAGGACTGAAGCTTTCTTT	CASRAEGGLRTEAFF
NA	NA	TRBV5-1	TRBJ1-4	TGCGCCAGCAGCTTGGCACATGGAGGGGCAACTAATGAAAAACTGTTTTTT	CASSLAHGGATNEKLFF
NA	NA	TRBV15	TRBJ2-5	TGTGCCACCAGCAGAGATGTGTCCCAGGGCCAAGAGACCCAGTACTTC	CATSRDVSQGQETQYF
NA	NA	TRBV11-3	TRBJ2-1	TGTGCCAGCAGCTTAGGAGGATGGGGCAAGGAGGGTGATGAGCAGTTCTTC	CASSLGGWGKEGDEQFF
NA	NA	TRBV6-6	TRBJ2-7	TGTGCCAGCAGTTCTTACTACGAGCAGTACTTC	CASSSYYEQYF
NA	few	TRBV19	TRBJ1-4	TGTGCCAGTAGTCCCGGGGGGATTCGTAATGAAAAACTGTTTTTT	CASSPGGIRNEKLFF
NA	NA	TRBV30	TRBJ1-2	TGTGCCTGGGGACTCGGCTATGGCTACACCTTC	CAWGLGYGYTF
NA	NA	TRBV13	TRBJ2-7	TGTGCCAGCAGCGTCGGACGGGAGTTGGGCGAGCAGTACTTC	CASSVGRELGEQYF
NA	NA	TRBV5-1	TRBJ2-3	TGCGCCAGCAGCTTAGACAGAAGGGTAGATACGCAGTATTTT	CASSLDRRVDTQYF
TRBD1	NA	TRBV5-4	TRBJ2-3	TGTGCCAGCTATGGGACAGGGGGCCTAGATACGCAGTATTTT	CASYGTGGLDTQYF
NA	NA	TRBV5-6	TRBJ2-7	TGTGCCAGCAGTTCCACCCGCCGGGGGATTCTGGGCGAGCAGTACTTC	CASSSTRRGILGEQYF
TRBD1	NA	TRBV7-3	TRBJ2-3	TGTGCCAGCAGCTTATCCCGGGACAGGGGTGGTGATACGCAGTATTTT	CASSLSRDRGGDTQYF
TRBD1	few	TRBV18	TRBJ1-1	TGTGCCAGCTCACCAAACGGACAGGGGCGTACTGAAGCTTTCTTT	CASSPNGQGRTEAFF
NA	few	TRBV2	TRBJ1-1	TGTGCCAGCAGCTCCCTGTCTGAAGCTTTCTTT	CASSSLSEAFF
NA	few	TRBV5-1	TRBJ1-6	TGCGCCAGCAGCCCCGGCGAAGCAAATTCACCCCTCCACTTT	CASSPGEANSPLHF
TRBD1	NA	TRBV19	TRBJ1-2	TGTGCCAGTAGTCCAGCGGGATACAGGGGGCGCAACTATGGCTACACCTTC	CASSPAGYRGRNYGYTF
TRBD1	NA	TRBV7-2	TRBJ1-2	TGTGCCAGCGCGGGACAGGGTAACTATGGCTACACCTTC	CASAGQGNYGYTF
NA	NA	TRBV4-2	TRBJ2-5	TGTGCCAGCAGCCCAAGAGGAGGACAAGAGACCCAGTACTTC	CASSPRGGQETQYF
NA	NA	TRBV7-8	TRBJ1-1	TGTGCCAGCAGCTTCGTAAGGACAGCTGAAGCTTTCTTT	CASSFVRTAEAFF
NA	NA	TRBV5-4	TRBJ1-2	TGTGCCAGCGGCGGCGTCTATGGCTACACCTTC	CASGGVYGYTF
NA	NA	TRBV6-5	TRBJ2-3	TGTGCCAGCAGATCGGGGCCTGATACGCAGTATTTT	CASRSGPDTQYF
NA	few	TRBV27	TRBJ1-6	TGTGCCAGCAGCCGACTACAGGCCCTTCAAAATAATTCACCCCTCCACTTT	CASSRLQALQNNSPLHF
NA	few	TRBV7-6	TRBJ1-1	TGTGCCAGCAGCTTAGGGGGTTCTGAAGCTTTCTTT	CASSLGGSEAFF
NA	NA	TRBV5-5	TRBJ2-5	TGTGCCAGCAGCTCCCAGTGGGGACTGACCAAAGAGACCCAGTACTTC	CASSSQWGLTKETQYF
NA	NA	TRBV13	TRBJ2-5	TGTGCCAGCAGCTTATCTGCAGGGTGGGGCCAAGAGACCCAGTACTTC	CASSLSAGWGQETQYF
NA	NA	TRBV6-5	TRBJ2-7	TGTGCCAGCAGTACAGGGAGGGAGCAGTACTTC	CASSTGREQYF
NA	NA	TRBV2	TRBJ2-7	TGTGCCAGCAGTGAAAGGTATCTAAGCGACGAGCAGTACTTC	CASSERYLSDEQYF
NA	NA	TRBV25-1	TRBJ2-7	TGTGCCAGCGAATCAATCTACGAGCAGTACTTC	CASESIYEQYF
NA	NA	TRBV2	TRBJ2-1	TGTGCCAGCAGCACAATCAATGAGCAGTTCTTC	CASSTINEQFF
TRBD1	NA	TRBV7-9	TRBJ2-7	TGTGCCAGCAGCCTTGGGCCGAACAGGGGCCACGAGCAGTACTTC	CASSLGPNRGHEQYF
NA	NA	TRBV20-1	TRBJ1-1	TGCAGTGCTAGTGGGCACTGGGAAGCTTTCTTT	CSASGHWEAFF
TRBD1	few	TRBV4-2	TRBJ2-7	TGTGCCAGCAGCCAAGAGCCCTTAGGACAGGCTATCTACGAGCAGTACTTC	CASSQEPLGQAIYEQYF
TRBD1	NA	TRBV7-2	TRBJ1-6	TGTGCCAGCAGCCTGGGACAGGGGCCGGGATCACCCCTCCACTTT	CASSLGQGPGSPLHF
NA	NA	TRBV5-1	TRBJ2-7	TGCGCCAGCAGCTTGGAAGGGGCCCGAGACGAGCAGTACTTC	CASSLEGARDEQYF
TRBD1	NA	TRBV6-5	TRBJ1-1	TGTGCCAGCAGTTTCCAGGACAGGGGCACTGAAGCTTTCTTT	CASSFQDRGTEAFF
NA	NA	TRBV5-4	TRBJ2-1	TGTGCCAGCAGCCTCGACAGATACAATGAGCAGTTCTTC	CASSLDRYNEQFF
NA	NA	TRBV7-8	TRBJ2-1	TGTGCCAGCAGCTTAGCTCGGTGGCCATCGATGATCCATGAGCAGTTCTTC	CASSLARWPSMIHEQFF
NA	few	TRBV29-1	TRBJ1-1	TGCAGCGTTATGAGGGGAAGAGAGGCTTTCTTT	CSVMRGREAFF
NA	NA	TRBV27	TRBJ2-2	TGTGCCAGCAGTAAAGGGGGGGAGCTGTTTTTT	CASSKGGELFF
TRBD1	NA	TRBV5-1	TRBJ2-1	TGCGCCAGCAGAACAGGGGGTGGGTCCTACAATGAGCAGTTCTTC	CASRTGGGSYNEQFF
TRBD2	few	TRBV9	TRBJ2-1	TGTGCCAGTACTAGCGGGGGCCATACCTACAATGAGCAGTTCTTC	CASTSGGHTYNEQFF
NA	NA	TRBV19	TRBJ1-3	TGTGCCAGTAGTTCTAACATCGTCCGGAACACCATATATTTT	CASSSNIVRNTIYF
NA	NA	TRBV5-1	TRBJ1-2	TGCGCCAGCAGCTTTCAGGGGTTCAACTATGGCTACACCTTC	CASSFQGFNYGYTF
NA	NA	TRBV6-1	TRBJ2-4	TGTGCCAGCAGTCAGAGCGGGTTCAAGGTTACCATTCAGTACTTC	CASSQSGFKVTIQYF
NA	NA	TRBV27	TRBJ1-1	TGTGCCAGCAGTCGGCAGGGACCCACTGAAGCTTTCTTT	CASSRQGPTEAFF
TRBD1	few	TRBV14	TRBJ1-4	TGTGCCAGCAGCCTAGACAGGGGGCAGAATGAAAAACTGTTTTTT	CASSLDRGQNEKLFF
NA	few	TRBV12-5	TRBJ1-2	TGTGCTAGTGGTTTGGGACGGCTCTCAATCTATGGCTACACCTTC	CASGLGRLSIYGYTF